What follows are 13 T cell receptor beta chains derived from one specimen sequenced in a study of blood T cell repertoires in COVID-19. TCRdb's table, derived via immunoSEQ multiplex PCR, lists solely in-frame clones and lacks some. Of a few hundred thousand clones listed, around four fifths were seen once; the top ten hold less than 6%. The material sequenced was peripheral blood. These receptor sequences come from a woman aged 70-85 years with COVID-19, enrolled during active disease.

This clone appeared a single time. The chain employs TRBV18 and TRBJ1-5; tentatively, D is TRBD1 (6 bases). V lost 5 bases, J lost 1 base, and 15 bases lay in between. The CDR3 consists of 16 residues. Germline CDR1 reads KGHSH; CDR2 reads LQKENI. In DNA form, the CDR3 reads TGTGCCAGCTCAGGAAGGACAGAAGCAAGCAATCAGCCCCAGCATTTT. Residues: CASSGRTEASNQPQHF. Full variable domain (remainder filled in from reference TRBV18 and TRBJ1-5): NAGVMQNPRHLVRRRGQEARLRCSPMKGHSHVYWYRQLPEEGLKFMVYLQKENIIDESGMPKERFSAEFPKEGPSILRIQQVVRGDSAAYFCASSGRTEASNQPQHFGDGTRLSIL.

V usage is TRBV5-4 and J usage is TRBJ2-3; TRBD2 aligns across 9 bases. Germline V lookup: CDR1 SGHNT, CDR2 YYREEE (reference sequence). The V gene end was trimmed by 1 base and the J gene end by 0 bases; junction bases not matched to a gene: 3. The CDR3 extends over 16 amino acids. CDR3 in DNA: TGTGCCAGCAGCTTGCGTCTAGCGGGGAGCACAGATACGCAGTATTTT. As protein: CASSLRLAGSTDTQYF.

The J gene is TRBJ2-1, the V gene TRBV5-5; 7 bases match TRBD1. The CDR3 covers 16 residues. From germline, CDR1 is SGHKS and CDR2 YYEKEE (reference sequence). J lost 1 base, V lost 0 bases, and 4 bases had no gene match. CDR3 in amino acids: CASSLDRGRSYNEQFF. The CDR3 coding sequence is TGTGCCAGCAGCTTGGACAGGGGAAGATCCTACAATGAGCAGTTCTTC. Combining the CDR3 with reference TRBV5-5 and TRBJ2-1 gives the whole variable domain DAGVTQSPTHLIKTRGQQVTLRCSPISGHKSVSWYQQVLGQGPQFIFQYYEKEERGRGNFPDRFSARQFPNYSSELNVNALLLGDSALYLCASSLDRGRSYNEQFFGPGTRLTVL.

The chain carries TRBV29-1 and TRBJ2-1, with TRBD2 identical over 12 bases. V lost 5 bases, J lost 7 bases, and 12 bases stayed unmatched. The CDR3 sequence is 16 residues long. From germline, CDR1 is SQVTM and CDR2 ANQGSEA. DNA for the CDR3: TGCAGCGTTCCCACTTCCTGGACTAGCGGGGCGAATGAGCAGTTCTTC. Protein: CSVPTSWTSGANEQFF.

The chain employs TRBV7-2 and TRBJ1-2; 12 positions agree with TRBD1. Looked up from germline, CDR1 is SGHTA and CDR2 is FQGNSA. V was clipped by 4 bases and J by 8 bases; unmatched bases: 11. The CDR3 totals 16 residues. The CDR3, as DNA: TGTGCCAGCAGCTGGGACTGGGGACAGGGGGCTGGAGGCTACACCTTC. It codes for CASSWDWGQGAGGYTF.

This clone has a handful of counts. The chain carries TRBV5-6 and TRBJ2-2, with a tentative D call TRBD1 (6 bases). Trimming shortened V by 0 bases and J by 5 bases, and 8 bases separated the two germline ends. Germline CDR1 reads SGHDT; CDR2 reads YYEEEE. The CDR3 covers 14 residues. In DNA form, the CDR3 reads TGTGCCAGCAGCTTGGGAGGGGGAACCGGGGAGCTGTTTTTT. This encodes CASSLGGGTGELFF.

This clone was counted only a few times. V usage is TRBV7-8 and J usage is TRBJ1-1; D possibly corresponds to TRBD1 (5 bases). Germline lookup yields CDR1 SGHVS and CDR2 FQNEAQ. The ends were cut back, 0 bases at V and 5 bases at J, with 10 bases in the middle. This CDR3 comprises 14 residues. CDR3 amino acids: CASSLAGTKTEAFF. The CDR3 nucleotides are TGTGCCAGCAGCTTAGCCGGGACTAAAACTGAAGCTTTCTTT. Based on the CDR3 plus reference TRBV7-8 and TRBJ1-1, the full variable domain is GAGVSQSPRYKVAKRGQDVALRCDPISGHVSLFWYQQALGQGPEFLTYFQNEAQLDKSGLPSDRFFAERPEGSVSTLKIQRTQQEDSAVYLCASSLAGTKTEAFFGQGTRLTVV.

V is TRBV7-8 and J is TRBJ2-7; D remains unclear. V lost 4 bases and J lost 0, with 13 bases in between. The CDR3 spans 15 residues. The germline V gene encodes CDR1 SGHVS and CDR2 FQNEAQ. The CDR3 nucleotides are TGTGCCAGCAGCTCAGAAACCCTGTTCTCCTACGAGCAGTACTTC. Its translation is CASSSETLFSYEQYF.

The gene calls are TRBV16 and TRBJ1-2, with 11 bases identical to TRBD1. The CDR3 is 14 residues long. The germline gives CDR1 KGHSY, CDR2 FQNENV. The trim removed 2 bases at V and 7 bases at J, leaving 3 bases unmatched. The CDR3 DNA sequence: TGTGCCAGCAGCCAAGGGACAGGGGGGTCTGGCTACACCTTC. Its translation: CASSQGTGGSGYTF.

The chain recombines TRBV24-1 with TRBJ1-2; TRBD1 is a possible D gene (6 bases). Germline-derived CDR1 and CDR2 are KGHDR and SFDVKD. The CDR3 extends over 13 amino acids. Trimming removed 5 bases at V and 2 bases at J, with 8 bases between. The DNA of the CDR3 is TGTGCCACCAGTGGGGGGCAGAACTATGGCTACACCTTC. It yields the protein CATSGGQNYGYTF.

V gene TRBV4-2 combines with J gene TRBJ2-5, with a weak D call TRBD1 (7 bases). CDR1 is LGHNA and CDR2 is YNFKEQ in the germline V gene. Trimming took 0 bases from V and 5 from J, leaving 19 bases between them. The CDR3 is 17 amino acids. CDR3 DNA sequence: TGTGCCAGCAGCCAAGACCTACCCCTGACAGGGAGGGAGACCCAGTACTTC. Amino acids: CASSQDLPLTGRETQYF.

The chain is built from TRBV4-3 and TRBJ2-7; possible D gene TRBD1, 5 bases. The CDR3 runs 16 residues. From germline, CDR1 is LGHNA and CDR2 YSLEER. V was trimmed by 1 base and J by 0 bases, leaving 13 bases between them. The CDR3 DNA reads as TGCGCCAGCAGCCAAGGCCGCCAGGGTAGCTCCTACGAGCAGTACTTC. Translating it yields CASSQGRQGSSYEQYF.

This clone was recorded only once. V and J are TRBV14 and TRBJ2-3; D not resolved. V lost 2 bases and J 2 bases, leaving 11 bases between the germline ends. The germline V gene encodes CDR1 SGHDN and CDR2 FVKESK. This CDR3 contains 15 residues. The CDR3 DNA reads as TGTGCCAGCAGCCAACAGACAAATCCCACAGATACGCAGTATTTT. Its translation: CASSQQTNPTDTQYF.